This is a list of T cell receptor beta chains from one sample in a study of T cells in Graves' hyperthyroidism and ophthalmopathy. TCRdb reprocessed the multiplex PCR reads with MiXCR, giving one entry per CDR3 protein. The table includes about 510,000 distinct CDR3 sequences, 40% to 55% detected once. The sample taken for sequencing was peripheral blood or thyroid tissue (not recorded which). All receptors derive from an adult woman with Graves' disease, either hyperthyroidism or ophthalmopathy (not recorded which). The CDR3 runs from the conserved cysteine through the conserved F or W. A D gene is named only where the DNA matches it firmly. Size is stated for part of the rows, as once, few or many counts, or as a class when the clone is expanded.

>TRBV29-1|once|TRBJ2-5|12|-
CSVEDSWETQYF
TGCAGCGTTGAAGATTCATGGGAGACCCAGTACTTC
>TRBV14|many|TRBJ2-7|14|TRBD1
CASSFGQGPYEQYF
TGTGCCAGCAGCTTCGGACAGGGGCCTTACGAGCAGTACTTC
>TRBV10-3|many|TRBJ2-3|14|TRBD2
CAISPGLRTDTQYF
TGTGCCATCAGTCCGGGACTACGCACAGATACGCAGTATTTT
>TRBV10-3|many|TRBJ1-6|14|TRBD1
CAISDTGGNSPLHF
TGTGCCATCAGTGATACAGGGGGGAATTCACCCCTCCACTTT
>TRBV19|few|TRBJ1-5|15|-
CASTTPTGGRQPQHF
TGTGCCAGTACGACACCCACCGGGGGTCGTCAGCCCCAGCATTTT
>TRBV11-2|-|TRBJ2-7|15|-
CASSLFLTDIYEQYF
TGTGCCAGCAGCTTATTTCTGACAGACATCTACGAGCAGTACTTC
>TRBV7-6|-|TRBJ2-7|13|TRBD2
CASSPREGYEQYF
TGTGCCAGTAGCCCACGGGAGGGTTACGAGCAGTACTTC
>TRBV30|-|TRBJ1-1|14|TRBD1
CAWSVSLNRGRAFF
TGTGCCTGGAGTGTGAGCCTCAACAGGGGGCGAGCTTTCTTT
>TRBV12-3/TRBV12-4|few|TRBJ1-5|16|TRBD1
CASSPQTGVSNQPQHF
TGTGCCAGCAGTCCCCAGACAGGGGTTAGCAATCAGCCCCAGCATTTT
>TRBV12-3/TRBV12-4|-|TRBJ1-4|16|-
CASSYLGIGREEKLFF
TGTGCCAGCAGTTACCTAGGTATAGGGCGTGAGGAAAAACTGTTTTTT
>TRBV7-8|-|TRBJ1-5|15|TRBD1
CASSHGTGSNQPQHF
TGTGCCAGCAGTCACGGGACAGGGAGCAATCAGCCCCAGCATTTT
>TRBV12-3/TRBV12-4|few|TRBJ2-5|13|-
CASSPKGRETQYF
TGTGCCAGCAGTCCAAAGGGCAGGGAGACCCAGTACTTC
>TRBV7-4|few|TRBJ2-7|16|TRBD1
CASSLIGQGIFYEQYF
TGTGCCAGCAGTCTAATCGGACAGGGCATTTTCTACGAGCAGTACTTC
>TRBV7-2|-|TRBJ2-7|19|-
CASSLGFSGIDSGAYEQYF
TGTGCCAGCAGCTTAGGCTTCTCGGGTATCGATTCCGGCGCCTACGAGCAGTACTTC
>TRBV4-3|many|TRBJ1-2|15|-
CASSQGGATAYGYTF
TGCGCCAGCAGCCAAGGAGGGGCAACCGCCTATGGCTACACCTTC
>TRBV10-2|-|TRBJ2-5|14|-
CASSVDLSVQTQYF
TGCGCCAGCAGTGTGGACCTTAGCGTTCAGACCCAGTACTTC
>TRBV15|many|TRBJ2-7|17|-
CATSRGSAGRSSYEQYF
TGTGCCACCAGCAGAGGGTCGGCGGGCAGGTCCTCCTACGAGCAGTACTTC
>TRBV14|-|TRBJ2-5|14|-
CASSQNLAGETQYF
TGTGCCAGCAGCCAAAACCTCGCCGGGGAGACCCAGTACTTC
>TRBV5-1|many|TRBJ2-7|13|-
CASRETTDYEQYF
TGCGCCAGCAGGGAGACAACGGACTACGAGCAGTACTTC
>TRBV6-6|-|TRBJ1-2|11|-
CASGRDTGYTF
TGTGCCAGCGGGCGTGACACCGGCTACACCTTC
>TRBV11-2|-|TRBJ2-2|16|TRBD2
CASSSRLAGGTGELFF
TGTGCCAGCAGCTCACGACTAGCGGGAGGCACCGGGGAGCTGTTTTTT
>TRBV14|many|TRBJ1-5|15|-
CASPARPYSNQPQHF
TGTGCCAGTCCGGCCAGGCCTTATAGCAATCAGCCCCAGCATTTT
>TRBV5-1|-|TRBJ1-3|15|-
CASSTDRPSGNTIYF
TGCGCCAGCAGCACCGACAGACCCTCTGGAAACACCATATATTTT
>TRBV7-9|-|TRBJ1-3|12|-
CASSFPDSLLYF
TGTGCCAGCAGCTTCCCTGACAGCTTACTATATTTT
>TRBV29-1|-|TRBJ2-4|14|-
CSVEGVEAKNIQYF
TGCAGCGTTGAGGGGGTAGAAGCCAAAAACATTCAGTACTTC
>TRBV4-1|-|TRBJ2-5|17|-
CASSQRVALRRQETQYF
TGCGCCAGCAGCCAAAGAGTAGCCCTACGACGCCAAGAGACCCAGTACTTC
>TRBV29-1|many|TRBJ1-2|11|-
CSVTGQYGYTF
TGCAGCGTTACTGGGCAATATGGCTACACCTTC
>TRBV7-9|many|TRBJ2-5|14|-
CASSLALGGETQYF
TGTGCCAGCAGCTTAGCGCTGGGGGGAGAGACCCAGTACTTC
>TRBV28|many|TRBJ1-2|12|-
CASSSEWGGYTF
TGTGCCAGCAGTTCCGAATGGGGAGGCTACACCTTC
>TRBV6-4|-|TRBJ1-1|11|-
CASSHLRETFF
TGTGCCAGCAGCCACCTCAGGGAAACTTTCTTT
>TRBV24-1|-|TRBJ1-2|13|-
CATSDFPGDGYTF
TGTGCCACCAGTGATTTTCCAGGGGACGGCTACACCTTC
>TRBV5-1|many|TRBJ1-5|13|-
CASRSGVNQPQHF
TGCGCCAGCAGGTCAGGGGTGAATCAGCCCCAGCATTTT
>TRBV20-1|-|TRBJ1-4|13|TRBD1
CSARSGQGPGLFF
TGCAGTGCTAGGTCCGGACAGGGCCCGGGACTGTTTTTT
>TRBV11-3|-|TRBJ2-2|15|TRBD2
CASSSSGSNTGELFF
TGTGCCAGCAGCTCTAGCGGAAGTAACACCGGGGAGCTGTTTTTT
>TRBV10-3|few|TRBJ1-1|12|-
CAISGGVSEAFF
TGTGCCATCAGTGGGGGGGTGTCTGAAGCTTTCTTT
>TRBV4-1|-|TRBJ1-2|12|-
CASSLQISGNTF
TGCGCCAGCAGCCTGCAGATCTCTGGAAACACCTTC
>TRBV10-3|-|TRBJ2-5|12|-
CATGTTKETQYF
TGTGCCACCGGAACAACGAAGGAGACCCAGTACTTC